The 27 T cell receptor beta chains below were found in one sample sequenced in a study of T cells after yellow fever vaccination. TCRdb analysed the 5' RACE reads with MiXCR anew, one entry per CDR3 protein. The sample yields more than 450,000 distinct CDR3 sequences, about a fifth seen once. The sample consisted of PBMCs, taken more than 20 days after the first yellow fever vaccination. These receptors were obtained from a man aged 18 to 29 who received the YFV17D yellow fever vaccine.

This clonotype showed up many times. This chain joins TRBV6-5 and TRBJ2-2; no firm D call. V dropped 0 bases and J dropped 6 bases, with 11 bases sitting between them. The CDR3 spans 15 residues. In germline, CDR1 is MNHEY, CDR2 SVGAGI. CDR3 sequence: CASSYSPGQSGELFF. In DNA, the CDR3 is TGTGCCAGCAGTTACTCACCCGGCCAGTCCGGGGAGCTGTTTTTT.

This sequence joins TRBV5-6 and TRBJ1-2; 7 nucleotides line up with TRBD1. This CDR3 is 18 amino acids long. Germline CDR1 SGHDT, CDR2 YYEEEE. The ends lost 0 bases at V and 7 bases at J; junction bases unmatched: 18. CDR3 DNA: TGTGCCAGCAGCTTGGTAGGCTCGTCCGGGACAGTAAAGGGTGGCTACACCTTC. Amino acids: CASSLVGSSGTVKGGYTF.

The chain couples TRBV27 to TRBJ2-3; 12 bases map to TRBD2. The ends lost 8 bases at V and 6 bases at J; junction bases unmatched: 12. The CDR3 sequence is 16 residues long. Germline lookup yields CDR1 MNHEY and CDR2 SMNVEV (reference sequence). The chain's CDR3 is CASGLQLAGGLDTQYF. CDR3 DNA: TGTGCCAGCGGACTCCAGCTAGCGGGGGGGCTCGATACGCAGTATTTT.

V is TRBV10-2 and J is TRBJ2-7, with TRBD1 identical over 9 bases. V was pared by 2 bases and J by 2 bases, with 4 bases of the junction left unmatched. This CDR3 has 15 amino acids. Germline V gene sequence: CDR1 WSHSY, CDR2 SAAADI. The CDR3 region is CASSEIQGATYEQYF. The CDR3 DNA reads as TGCGCCAGCAGTGAGATACAGGGGGCGACCTACGAGCAGTACTTC.

This clonotype was counted at least ten times. This chain links TRBV9 with TRBJ1-5; D perhaps matches TRBD1 (5 bases). V lost 10 bases to trimming and J lost 4 bases, with 12 bases between them. The CDR3 sequence is 12 residues long. From germline, CDR1 is SGDLS and CDR2 YYNGEE. The CDR3, as DNA: TGTGCCCTAACCCGGACAAATCAGCCCCAGCATTTT. Translating it yields CALTRTNQPQHF.

Only a few counts were recorded for this clonotype. J is TRBJ2-1 and V is TRBV29-1, with D perhaps matching TRBD2 (6 bases). The CDR3 is made up of 13 amino acids. Deletions cut 8 bases from V and 6 bases from J, with 17 bases between. Germline CDR1 is SQVTM and CDR2 is ANQGSEA. The CDR3 reads CSSFGGTTNEQFF. The CDR3 coding sequence is TGCAGCTCGTTCGGCGGGACGACCAATGAGCAGTTCTTC.

In DNA form, the CDR3 reads TGTGCCAGCAGCGTAGATCTGGCGGTCACAGATACGCAGTATTTT. Amino acid sequence: CASSVDLAVTDTQYF. The chain combines TRBV9 with TRBJ2-3; no definite D call. V lost 0 bases and J lost 2, with 10 bases in between. Germline V gives CDR1 SGDLS, CDR2 YYNGEE. This CDR3 has 15 residues. The whole variable domain, remainder taken from reference TRBV9 and TRBJ2-3, is DSGVTQTPKHLITATGQRVTLRCSPRSGDLSVYWYQQSLDQGLQFLIQYYNGEERAKGNILERFSAQQFPDLHSELNLSSLELGDSALYFCASSVDLAVTDTQYFGPGTRLTVL.

This clonotype occurred a few times. The chain uses TRBV27 and TRBJ2-3; D is undetermined. Trimming cost V 2 bases and J 4 bases, with 4 bases left between them. Germline CDR1 MNHEY, CDR2 SMNVEV (reference sequence). This CDR3 contains 12 residues. The CDR3 region is CASSLHADTQYF. The DNA of the CDR3 is TGTGCCAGCAGTTTACACGCAGATACGCAGTATTTT.

In its sample, this clonotype was seen a few times. The J gene is TRBJ1-2, the V gene TRBV12-3 or TRBV12-4; 7 bases map to TRBD1. J was trimmed by 3 bases and V by 8 bases; bases with no gene match: 6. This CDR3 has 13 residues. As DNA, the CDR3 is TGTGCCAGCGACGTCGGACAGGACTATGGCTACACCTTC. It is translated as CASDVGQDYGYTF.

The rearrangement links TRBV19 to TRBJ2-1; the D gene is possibly TRBD1 (5 bases). The germline V and J ends were trimmed by 1 base and 6 bases, with 7 bases remaining between them. The CDR3 has 13 amino acids. The germline V gene has CDR1 LNHDA and CDR2 SQIVND (reference sequence). CDR3 amino acids: CASSIAGINEQFF. The DNA of the CDR3 is TGTGCCAGTAGTATAGCAGGGATCAATGAGCAGTTCTTC.

This clonotype was observed a few times. The CDR3 DNA follows: TGTGCCAGCAGCTTAGCTCCAGCAACTAATGAAAAACTGTTTTTT. It is translated as CASSLAPATNEKLFF. The chain couples TRBV7-2 to TRBJ1-4; the D is unclear. The CDR3 loop spans 15 amino acids. With 0 bases removed from V and 0 bases from J, the gap between germline ends came to 5 bases. Looked up from germline, CDR1 is SGHTA and CDR2 is FQGNSA.

This rearrangement joins TRBV18 to TRBJ1-2; TRBD1 matches at 10 bases. Germline lookup yields CDR1 KGHSH and CDR2 LQKENI. The CDR3 spans 14 residues. Unmatched junction bases numbered 8, after V lost 7 bases and J lost 6 bases. CDR3: CASFETGGANGYTF. CDR3 in DNA: TGTGCCAGCTTCGAGACAGGGGGCGCGAATGGCTACACCTTC.

This clonotype came up a few times. The chain joins TRBV2 to TRBJ1-1, with TRBD1 identical over 7 bases. V was clipped by 3 bases and J by 12 bases; unmatched bases: 13. The germline V gene has CDR1 SNHLY and CDR2 FYNNEI. The CDR3 length is 14 residues. This CDR3 reads CASSDGVGAGGTFF. The CDR3 DNA sequence: TGTGCCAGCAGTGACGGGGTAGGGGCAGGGGGAACTTTCTTT.

This clonotype was counted only a few times. The chain links TRBV5-1 to TRBJ2-3, with 8 bases aligning to TRBD2. This CDR3 has 17 amino acids. Trimming at V came to 4 bases and at J to 3 bases, leaving 13 bases not matched to a gene. Germline V gene data show CDR1 as SGHRS and CDR2 as YFSETQ. In DNA, the CDR3 is TGCGCCAGCAGCCCCCCTCGTTTCGGCGGGGGGACAGATACGCAGTATTTT. This gives the protein CASSPPRFGGGTDTQYF. The full variable domain, completed using reference TRBV5-1 and TRBJ2-3, is KAGVTQTPRYLIKTRGQQVTLSCSPISGHRSVSWYQQTPGQGLQFLFEYFSETQRNKGNFPGRFSGRQFSNSRSEMNVSTLELGDSALYLCASSPPRFGGGTDTQYFGPGTRLTVL.

The chain has TRBV12-3 or TRBV12-4 and TRBJ2-1; 8 nucleotides line up with TRBD2. After removal of 4 bases from V and 1 base from J, the junction contained 6 bases not matched to a gene. The CDR3 extends over 16 amino acids. As DNA, the CDR3 is TGTGCCAGCAGTTCATTAGCGGGGCGATCCTACAATGAGCAGTTCTTC. Protein: CASSSLAGRSYNEQFF.

This rearrangement joins TRBV29-1 to TRBJ1-2; TRBD1 might be the D (5 bases). This CDR3 contains 11 residues. Germline V gene sequence: CDR1 SQVTM, CDR2 ANQGSEA. V lost 8 bases and J 6 bases, leaving 13 bases between the germline ends. CDR3 coding DNA: TGCAGCATCGAACAGGATGATGGCTACACCTTC. Amino acids: CSIEQDDGYTF.

The chain links TRBV14 to TRBJ2-5; D ambiguous. V dropped 5 bases and J dropped 0 bases, with 4 bases sitting between them. CDR1 and CDR2 (germline): SGHDN, FVKESK. This CDR3 contains 12 residues. The DNA for the CDR3 is TGTGCCAGCAGCGCCCACCAAGAGACCCAGTACTTC. Protein product: CASSAHQETQYF. The whole variable domain, filled in from reference TRBV14 and TRBJ2-5, reads EAGVTQFPSHSVIEKGQTVTLRCDPISGHDNLYWYRRVMGKEIKFLLHFVKESKQDESGMPNNRFLAERTGGTYSTLKVQPAELEDSGVYFCASSAHQETQYFGPGTRLLVL.

This chain links TRBV7-9 with TRBJ2-2; D not certain. Looked up from germline, CDR1 is SEHNR and CDR2 is FQNEAQ (reference sequence). V was shortened by 5 bases and J by 5 bases, with 12 bases between the two germline ends. The CDR3 is made up of 14 amino acids. The CDR3 DNA reads TGTGCCAGCAGCCCGCGAAATTTGACCGGGGAGCTGTTTTTT. It yields the protein CASSPRNLTGELFF.

The chain carries TRBV6-2 or TRBV6-3 and TRBJ2-7, with 8 bases aligning to TRBD1. V shed 7 bases, J shed 3 bases, and the junction held 8 bases outside the gene matches. The CDR3 covers 14 residues. Germline V CDR1 and CDR2: MNHEY, SVGEGT. DNA for the CDR3: TGTGCCAGCACTTCCGACAGGGGTTACTACGAGCAGTACGTC. Its protein product is CASTSDRGYYEQYV.

The rearrangement uses TRBV5-1 and TRBJ1-2; D call uncertain. V gave up 0 bases and J gave up 8 bases, with 11 bases separating them. The CDR3 is 13 amino acids. CDR1 and CDR2 from the germline V gene are SGHRS and YFSETQ. The CDR3, as DNA: TGCGCCAGCAGCTTGGAACAGTTCAGCGGCTACACCTTC. Protein sequence: CASSLEQFSGYTF.

This clonotype has only a few counts. The chain links TRBV7-6 to TRBJ1-5; TRBD1 agrees at 7 bases. The trim removed 5 bases at V and 7 bases at J, leaving 11 bases unmatched. Germline V gene data show CDR1 as SGHVS and CDR2 as FNYEAQ. The CDR3 covers 15 residues. In DNA form, the CDR3 reads TGTGCCAGCAGCCCCGACGGACAGGTCGGGCAGCCCCAGCATTTT. Protein: CASSPDGQVGQPQHF.

This clonotype appeared a few times. The chain employs TRBV4-3 and TRBJ1-6; 7 bases map to TRBD1. CDR3 length: 17 residues. J was trimmed by 7 bases and V by 0 bases; bases with no gene match: 9. The germline V gene encodes CDR1 LGHNA and CDR2 YSLEER. This CDR3 reads CASSQDREGAVNSPLHF. In nucleotides, the CDR3 is TGCGCCAGCAGCCAAGATAGAGAGGGGGCGGTAAATTCACCCCTCCACTTT.

This clonotype was detected a few times. The chain employs TRBV29-1 and TRBJ1-2; no reliable D call. V was trimmed by 7 bases and J by 0 bases, leaving 9 bases between them. In germline, CDR1 is SQVTM, CDR2 ANQGSEA. This CDR3 comprises 12 residues. The CDR3 region is CSGQRANYGYTF. The CDR3 nucleotides are TGCAGCGGACAAAGGGCTAACTATGGCTACACCTTC.

This clonotype has a count of ten or more. This rearrangement joins TRBV29-1 to TRBJ2-5, with TRBD1 as a possible D gene (5 bases). The germline gives CDR1 SQVTM, CDR2 ANQGSEA. The CDR3 length is 12 residues. V was clipped by 5 bases and J by 9 bases, with 16 bases between them. The DNA for the CDR3 is TGCAGCGTTTACCTACCCTCAGGGTCCCAGTACTTC. This codes for CSVYLPSGSQYF.

J is TRBJ2-3 and V is TRBV7-3, with D uncertain. Trimming took 5 bases from V and 1 from J, leaving 19 bases between them. Germline V gives CDR1 SGHTA, CDR2 FQGTGA. This CDR3 contains 17 residues. The CDR3 reads CASSTSPTMVGTDTQYF. In DNA, the CDR3 is TGTGCCAGCAGCACCTCCCCCACTATGGTGGGCACAGATACGCAGTATTTT.

This rearrangement joins TRBV28 to TRBJ2-1; maybe TRBD2 (6 bases). The V end lost 3 bases, the J end lost 9 bases, and 15 bases lay between the germline ends. The germline gives CDR1 MDHEN, CDR2 SYDVKM. This CDR3 has 14 amino acids. The CDR3 region is CASSLGVGGGEQFF. The CDR3 nucleotides are TGTGCCAGCAGTTTGGGTGTGGGGGGAGGTGAGCAGTTCTTC.

The rearrangement links TRBV5-1 to TRBJ1-2; D call uncertain. Trimming shortened V by 0 bases and J by 9 bases, and 9 bases separated the two germline ends. Germline V gene sequence: CDR1 SGHRS, CDR2 YFSETQ. This CDR3 is 12 amino acids long. The DNA of the CDR3 is TGCGCCAGCAGCTTGGAACAAATCCGCTACACCTTC. Residues: CASSLEQIRYTF.